The TCR beta chain described here comes from a study of blood T cell repertoires in COVID-19. Only in-frame clones appear in the TCRdb table, and some are missing; sequencing was by immunoSEQ multiplex PCR. The sample lists about 120,000 clones; around nine tenths were seen once. In germline, CDR1 is SGHNT, CDR2 YENEEA. The CDR3 covers 14 residues. The V end was cut by 5 bases, the J end by 2 bases, with 12 bases between. This clonotype was obtained from a man aged 60 to 69 with COVID-19, enrolled during active disease. This chain uses TRBV11-3 with TRBJ2-5, with a possible D match to TRBD1 (6 bases). The source material was peripheral blood. This CDR3 reads CASSRRDTQETQYF. Written as DNA, the CDR3 is TGTGCCAGCAGCCGCCGGGACACTCAAGAGACCCAGTACTTC.